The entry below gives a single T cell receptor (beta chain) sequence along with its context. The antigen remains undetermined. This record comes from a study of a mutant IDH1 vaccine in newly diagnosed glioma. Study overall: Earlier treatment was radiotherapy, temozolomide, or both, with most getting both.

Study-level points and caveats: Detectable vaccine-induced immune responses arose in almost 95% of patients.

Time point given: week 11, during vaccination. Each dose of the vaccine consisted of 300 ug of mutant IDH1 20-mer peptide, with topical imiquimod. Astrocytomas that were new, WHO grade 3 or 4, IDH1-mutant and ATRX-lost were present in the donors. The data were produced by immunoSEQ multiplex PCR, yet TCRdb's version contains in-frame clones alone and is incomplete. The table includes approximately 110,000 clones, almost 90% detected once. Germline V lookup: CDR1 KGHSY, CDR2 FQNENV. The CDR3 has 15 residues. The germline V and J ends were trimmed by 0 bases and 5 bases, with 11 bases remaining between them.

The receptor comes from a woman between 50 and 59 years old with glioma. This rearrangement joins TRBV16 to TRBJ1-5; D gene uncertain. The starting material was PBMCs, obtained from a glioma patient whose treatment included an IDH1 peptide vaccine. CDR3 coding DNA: TGTGCCAGCAGCCAATCTAGTGGGAGAGATCAGCCCCAGCATTTT. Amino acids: CASSQSSGRDQPQHF.